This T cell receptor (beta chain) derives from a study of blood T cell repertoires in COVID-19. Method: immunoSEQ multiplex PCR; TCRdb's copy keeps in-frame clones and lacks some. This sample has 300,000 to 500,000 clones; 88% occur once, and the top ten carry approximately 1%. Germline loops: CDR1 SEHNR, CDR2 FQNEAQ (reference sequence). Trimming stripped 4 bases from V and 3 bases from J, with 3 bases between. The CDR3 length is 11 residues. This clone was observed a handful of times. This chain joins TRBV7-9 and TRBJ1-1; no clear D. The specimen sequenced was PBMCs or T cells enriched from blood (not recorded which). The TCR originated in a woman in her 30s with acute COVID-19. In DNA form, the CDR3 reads TGTGCCAGCAGCTCCTACACTGAAGCTTTCTTT. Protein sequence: CASSSYTEAFF.